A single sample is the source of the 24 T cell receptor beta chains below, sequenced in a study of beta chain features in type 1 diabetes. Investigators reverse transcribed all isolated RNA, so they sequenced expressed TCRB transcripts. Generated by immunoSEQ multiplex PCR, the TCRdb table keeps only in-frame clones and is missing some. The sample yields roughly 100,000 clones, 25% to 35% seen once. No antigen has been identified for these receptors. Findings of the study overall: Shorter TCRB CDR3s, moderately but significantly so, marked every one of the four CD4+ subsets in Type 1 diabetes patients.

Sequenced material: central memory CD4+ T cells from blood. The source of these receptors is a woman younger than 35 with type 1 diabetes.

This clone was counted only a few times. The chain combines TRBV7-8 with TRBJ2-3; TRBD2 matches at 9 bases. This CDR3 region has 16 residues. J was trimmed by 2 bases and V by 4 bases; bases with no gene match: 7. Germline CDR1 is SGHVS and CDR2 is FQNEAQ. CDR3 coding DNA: TGTGCCAGCAGCTCGCCGACTAGCGGATACACAGATACGCAGTATTTT. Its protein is CASSSPTSGYTDTQYF.

The CDR3 reads CASSPSGEGTDTQYF. DNA of the CDR3: TGTGCCAGCTCACCTAGCGGAGAGGGAACAGATACGCAGTATTTT. The gene calls are TRBV18 and TRBJ2-3; maybe TRBD2 (6 bases). Deletions cut 3 bases from V and 3 bases from J, with 13 bases between. The germline V gene has CDR1 KGHSH and CDR2 LQKENI. The CDR3 extends over 15 amino acids.

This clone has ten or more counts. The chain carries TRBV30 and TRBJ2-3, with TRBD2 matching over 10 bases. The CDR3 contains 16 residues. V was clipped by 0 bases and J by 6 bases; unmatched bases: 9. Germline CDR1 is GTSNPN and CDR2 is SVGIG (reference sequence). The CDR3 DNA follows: TGTGCCTGGAGTGTACTTCGGATTAGCGGGAGGGATACGCAGTATTTT. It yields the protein CAWSVLRISGRDTQYF. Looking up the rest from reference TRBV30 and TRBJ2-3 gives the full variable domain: SQTIHQWPATLVQPVGSPLSLECTVEGTSNPNLYWYRQAAGRGLQLLFYSVGIGQISSEVPQNLSASRPQDRQFILSSKKLLLSDSGFYLCAWSVLRISGRDTQYFGPGTRLTVL.

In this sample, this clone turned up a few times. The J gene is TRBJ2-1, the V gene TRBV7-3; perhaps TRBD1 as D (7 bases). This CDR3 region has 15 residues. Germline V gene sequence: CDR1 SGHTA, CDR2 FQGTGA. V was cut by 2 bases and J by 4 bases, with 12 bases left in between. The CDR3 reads CASSLSAGQYNEQFF. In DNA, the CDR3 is TGTGCCAGCAGCTTATCCGCGGGACAGTACAATGAGCAGTTCTTC.

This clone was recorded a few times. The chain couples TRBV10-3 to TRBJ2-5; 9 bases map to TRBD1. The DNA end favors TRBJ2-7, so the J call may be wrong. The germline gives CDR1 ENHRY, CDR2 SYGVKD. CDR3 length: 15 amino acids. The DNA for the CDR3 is TGTGCCATCAGTGACCCCGGGACAGGGTCATACGAGCAGTACTTC. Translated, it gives CAISDPGTGSYEQYF.

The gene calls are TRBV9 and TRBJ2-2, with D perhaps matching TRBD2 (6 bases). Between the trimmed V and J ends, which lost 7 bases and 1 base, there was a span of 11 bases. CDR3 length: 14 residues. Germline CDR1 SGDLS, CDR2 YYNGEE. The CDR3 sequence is CASSKGLNTGELFF. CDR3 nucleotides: TGTGCCAGCTCCAAGGGACTGAACACCGGGGAGCTGTTTTTT.

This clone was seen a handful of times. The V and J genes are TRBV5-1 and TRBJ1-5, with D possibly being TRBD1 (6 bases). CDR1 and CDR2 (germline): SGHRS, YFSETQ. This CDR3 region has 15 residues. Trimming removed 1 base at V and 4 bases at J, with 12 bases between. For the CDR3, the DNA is TGCGCCAGCAGCTTGCAGGGGACGGCTAATCAGCCCCAGCATTTT. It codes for CASSLQGTANQPQHF.

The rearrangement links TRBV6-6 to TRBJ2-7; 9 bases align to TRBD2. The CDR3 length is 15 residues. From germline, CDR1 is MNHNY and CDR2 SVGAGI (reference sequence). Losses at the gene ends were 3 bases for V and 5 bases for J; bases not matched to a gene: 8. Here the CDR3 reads CASSYILTSGNEQYV. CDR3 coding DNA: TGTGCCAGCAGTTATATCCTGACTAGCGGCAACGAGCAGTACGTC.

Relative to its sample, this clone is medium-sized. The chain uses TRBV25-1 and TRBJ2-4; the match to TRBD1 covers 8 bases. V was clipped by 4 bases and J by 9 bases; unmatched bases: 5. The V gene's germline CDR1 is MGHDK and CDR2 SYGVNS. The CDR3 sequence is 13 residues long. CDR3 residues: CASSVSQGGIQYF. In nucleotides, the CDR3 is TGTGCCAGCAGTGTATCACAGGGGGGCATTCAGTACTTC.

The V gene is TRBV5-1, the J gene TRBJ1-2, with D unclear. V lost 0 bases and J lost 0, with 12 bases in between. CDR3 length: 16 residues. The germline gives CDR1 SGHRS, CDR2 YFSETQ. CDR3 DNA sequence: TGCGCCAGCAGCTTGGCAACAGCCTCTCCTAACTATGGCTACACCTTC. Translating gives CASSLATASPNYGYTF.

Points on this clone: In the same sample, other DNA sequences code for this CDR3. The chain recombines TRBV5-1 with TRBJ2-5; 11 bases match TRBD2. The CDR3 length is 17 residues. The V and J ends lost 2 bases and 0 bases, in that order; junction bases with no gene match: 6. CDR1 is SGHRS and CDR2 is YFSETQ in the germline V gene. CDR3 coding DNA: TGCGCCAGCAGCTTCGGACTAGCGGGCGCCTACCAAGAGACCCAGTACTTC. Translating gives CASSFGLAGAYQETQYF. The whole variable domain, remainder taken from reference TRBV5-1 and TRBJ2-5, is KAGVTQTPRYLIKTRGQQVTLSCSPISGHRSVSWYQQTPGQGLQFLFEYFSETQRNKGNFPGRFSGRQFSNSRSEMNVSTLELGDSALYLCASSFGLAGAYQETQYFGPGTRLLVL.

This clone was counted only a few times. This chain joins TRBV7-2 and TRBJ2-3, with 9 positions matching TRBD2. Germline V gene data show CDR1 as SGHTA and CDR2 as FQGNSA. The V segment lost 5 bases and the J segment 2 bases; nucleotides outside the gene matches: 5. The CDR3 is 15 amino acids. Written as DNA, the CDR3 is TGTGCCAGCAGCCAATCTAGCGGGAACACAGATACGCAGTATTTT. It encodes CASSQSSGNTDTQYF. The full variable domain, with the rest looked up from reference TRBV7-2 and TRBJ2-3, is GAGVSQSPSNKVTEKGKDVELRCDPISGHTALYWYRQSLGQGLEFLIYFQGNSAPDKSGLPSDRFSAERTGGSVSTLTIQRTQQEDSAVYLCASSQSSGNTDTQYFGPGTRLTVL.

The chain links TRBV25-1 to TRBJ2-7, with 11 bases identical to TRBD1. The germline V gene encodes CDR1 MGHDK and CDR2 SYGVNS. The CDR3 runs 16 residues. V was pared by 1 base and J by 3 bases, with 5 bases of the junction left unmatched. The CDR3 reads CASSESGTGGSYEQYF. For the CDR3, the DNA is TGTGCCAGCAGTGAATCTGGGACAGGGGGTAGCTACGAGCAGTACTTC.

CDR3 in amino acids: CASSFSPSGYNEQFF. CDR3 in DNA: TGTGCCAGCAGTTTTTCTCCTAGCGGTTACAATGAGCAGTTCTTC. The chain joins TRBV27 to TRBJ2-1; 7 nucleotides line up with TRBD2. The CDR3 consists of 15 residues. V was clipped by 3 bases and J by 4 bases; unmatched bases: 6. The germline V gene has CDR1 MNHEY and CDR2 SMNVEV (reference sequence).

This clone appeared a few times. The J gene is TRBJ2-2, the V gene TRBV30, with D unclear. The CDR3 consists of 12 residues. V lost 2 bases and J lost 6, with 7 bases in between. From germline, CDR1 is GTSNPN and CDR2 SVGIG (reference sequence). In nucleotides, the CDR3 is TGTGCCTGGAGTAGAGGTCCCGGGGAGCTGTTTTTT. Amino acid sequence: CAWSRGPGELFF.

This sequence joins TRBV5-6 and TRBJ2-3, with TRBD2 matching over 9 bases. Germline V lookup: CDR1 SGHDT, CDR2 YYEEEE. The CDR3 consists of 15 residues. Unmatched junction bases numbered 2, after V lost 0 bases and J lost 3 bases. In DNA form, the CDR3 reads TGTGCCAGCAGCTTGGTAGCGGGAGAGACAGATACGCAGTATTTT. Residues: CASSLVAGETDTQYF.

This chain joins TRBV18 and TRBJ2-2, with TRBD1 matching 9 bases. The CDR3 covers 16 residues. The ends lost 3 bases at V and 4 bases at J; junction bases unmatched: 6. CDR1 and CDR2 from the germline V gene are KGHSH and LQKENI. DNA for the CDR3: TGTGCCAGCTCACCGCGGACAGGGGCGAGCACCGGGGAGCTGTTTTTT. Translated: CASSPRTGASTGELFF.

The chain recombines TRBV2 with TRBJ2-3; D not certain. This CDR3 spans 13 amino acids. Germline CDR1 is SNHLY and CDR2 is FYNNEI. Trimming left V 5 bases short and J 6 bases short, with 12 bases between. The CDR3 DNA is TGTGCCAGCAGTTCCGACTTGATTGATACGCAGTATTTT. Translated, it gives CASSSDLIDTQYF.

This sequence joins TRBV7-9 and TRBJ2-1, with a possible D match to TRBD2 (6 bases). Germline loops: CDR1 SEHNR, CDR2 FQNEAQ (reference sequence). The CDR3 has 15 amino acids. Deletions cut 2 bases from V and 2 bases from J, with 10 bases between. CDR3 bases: TGTGCCAGCAGCTTATCGGGGGACCCCTACAATGAGCAGTTCTTC. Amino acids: CASSLSGDPYNEQFF. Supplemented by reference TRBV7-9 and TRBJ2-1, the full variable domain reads DTGVSQNPRHKITKRGQNVTFRCDPISEHNRLYWYRQTLGQGPEFLTYFQNEAQLEKSRLLSDRFSAERPKGSFSTLEIQRTEQGDSAMYLCASSLSGDPYNEQFFGPGTRLTVL.

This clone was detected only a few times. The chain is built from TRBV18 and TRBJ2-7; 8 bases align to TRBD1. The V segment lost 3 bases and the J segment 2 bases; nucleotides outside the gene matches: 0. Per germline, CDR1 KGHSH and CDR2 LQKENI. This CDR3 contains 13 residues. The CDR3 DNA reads TGTGCCAGCTCACCGGACAGGGCCTACGAGCAGTACGTC. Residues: CASSPDRAYEQYV.

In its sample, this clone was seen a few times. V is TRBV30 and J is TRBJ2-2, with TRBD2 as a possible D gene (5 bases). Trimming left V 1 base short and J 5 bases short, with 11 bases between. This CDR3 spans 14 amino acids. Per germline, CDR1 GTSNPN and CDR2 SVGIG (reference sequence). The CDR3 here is CAWSGYGGTGELFF. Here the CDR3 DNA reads TGTGCCTGGAGTGGTTACGGCGGGACCGGGGAGCTGTTTTTT.

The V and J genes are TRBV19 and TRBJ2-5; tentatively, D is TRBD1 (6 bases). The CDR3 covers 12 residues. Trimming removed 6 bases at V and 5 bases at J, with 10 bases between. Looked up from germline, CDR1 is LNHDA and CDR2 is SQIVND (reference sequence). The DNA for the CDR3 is TGTGCCAGTAGGGATACAGGGGAGACCCAGTACTTC. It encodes CASRDTGETQYF.

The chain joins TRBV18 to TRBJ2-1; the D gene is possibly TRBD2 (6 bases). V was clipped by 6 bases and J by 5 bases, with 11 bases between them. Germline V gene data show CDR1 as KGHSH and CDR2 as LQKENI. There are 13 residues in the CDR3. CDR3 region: CASSDGGDNEQFF. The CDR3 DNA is TGTGCCAGCTCGGACGGAGGGGACAATGAGCAGTTCTTC.

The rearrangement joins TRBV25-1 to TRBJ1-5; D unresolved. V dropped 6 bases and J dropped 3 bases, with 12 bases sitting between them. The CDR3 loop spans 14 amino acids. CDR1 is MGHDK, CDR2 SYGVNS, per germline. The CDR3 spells CASSDWGDNQPQHF. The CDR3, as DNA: TGTGCCAGCAGCGACTGGGGAGACAATCAGCCCCAGCATTTT.